This is a list of T cell receptor beta chains from one sample in a study of technical replicates of blood from a handful of donors. Profiled with immunoSEQ multiplex PCR; TCRdb holds only in-frame clones, not every one. The table records about 82,000 clones, nearly 96% of them present only once. Material for sequencing was T cells isolated from PBMCs. These receptors were obtained from a human donor in good health. Each CDR3 is given with its conserved first and last residue. The D gene is left open where the match is weak. Size values are once, few and many counts, or a class for expanded clones, and some rows have none.

clone size	CDR3 length	J gene	D gene	V gene	CDR3 protein	CDR3 DNA
.	12	TRBJ2-7	TRBD2	TRBV10-3	CAIGLAPLEQYF	TGTGCCATCGGACTAGCGCCCCTCGAGCAGTACTTC
.	14	TRBJ1-5	.	TRBV10-2	CASSEFSTNQPQHF	TGCGCCAGCAGTGAGTTTAGCACCAATCAGCCCCAGCATTTT
once	15	TRBJ1-2	.	TRBV7-8	CASSSFAGGRNGYTF	TGTGCCAGCAGTTCATTTGCGGGGGGGCGAAATGGCTACACCTTC
.	13	TRBJ1-1	TRBD1	TRBV25-1	CASLGQGRPEAFF	TGTGCCAGCCTCGGACAGGGGCGTCCTGAAGCTTTCTTT
once	16	TRBJ2-1	TRBD2	TRBV9	CASSLRTSGPNNEQFF	TGTGCCAGCAGCCTACGGACTAGCGGGCCTAACAATGAGCAGTTCTTC
.	12	TRBJ2-1	.	TRBV11-3	CASSFTYNEQFF	TGTGCCAGCAGCTTTACCTACAATGAGCAGTTCTTC
.	13	TRBJ2-7	.	TRBV11-2	CASSLVSGYEQYF	TGTGCCAGCAGCTTAGTATCCGGCTACGAGCAGTACTTC
.	16	TRBJ2-5	TRBD1	TRBV10-1	CASSETQRQGRETQYF	TGCGCCAGCAGTGAGACCCAGAGACAGGGGAGGGAGACCCAGTACTTC
.	16	TRBJ2-7	.	TRBV9	CASSVAQSGYFYEQYF	TGTGCCAGCAGCGTAGCTCAGTCGGGGTACTTCTACGAGCAGTACTTC
.	15	TRBJ1-4	TRBD1	TRBV6-1	CASSGSGGAGEKLFF	TGTGCCAGCAGTGGTTCAGGGGGCGCAGGAGAAAAACTGTTTTTT
.	14	TRBJ1-1	.	TRBV5-5	CASSLLAAGTEAFF	TGTGCCAGCAGCTTGTTGGCTGCGGGAACTGAAGCTTTCTTT
.	12	TRBJ1-5	.	TRBV21-1	CASSAQNQPQHF	TGTGCCAGCAGCGCACAGAATCAGCCCCAGCATTTT
.	13	TRBJ2-3	TRBD1	TRBV28	CATGGQGEYTQYF	TGTGCCACAGGGGGACAGGGGGAGTATACGCAGTATTTT
.	15	TRBJ2-3	TRBD2	TRBV5-1	CASSLAGGGTDTQYF	TGCGCCAGCAGCTTAGCGGGAGGAGGAACAGATACGCAGTATTTT
.	16	TRBJ1-2	TRBD1	TRBV18	CASSPQGQGSNYGYTF	TGTGCCAGCTCACCCCAAGGACAGGGCTCTAACTATGGCTACACCTTC
.	14	TRBJ2-7	TRBD1	TRBV7-9	CASSLDRGLNEQYF	TGTGCCAGCAGCTTAGACAGGGGGCTGAACGAGCAGTACTTC
many	16	TRBJ2-1	TRBD2	TRBV5-6	CASSLTRLAGYAAQFF	TGTGCCAGCAGCTTAACCCGACTAGCGGGATACGCCGCACAGTTCTTC
.	14	TRBJ2-7	TRBD2	TRBV6-5	CASRTGTSFYEQYF	TGTGCCAGCAGGACCGGGACTAGTTTCTACGAGCAGTACTTC
.	13	TRBJ2-1	.	TRBV2	CASRFSRINEQFF	TGTGCCAGCAGATTCTCGCGAATCAATGAGCAGTTCTTC
.	13	TRBJ2-7	.	TRBV10-2	CAIGRELSYEQYF	TGCGCCATCGGACGGGAGTTGTCCTACGAGCAGTACTTC
.	13	TRBJ1-1	.	TRBV6-1	CASRRGSVTEAFF	TGTGCCAGCAGACGAGGGAGTGTCACTGAAGCTTTCTTT
once	13	TRBJ2-5	.	TRBV10-2	CASSRIAQETQYF	TGCGCCAGCAGTAGGATAGCGCAAGAGACCCAGTACTTC
.	15	TRBJ2-4	.	TRBV10-2	CASRPLASDEDIQYF	TGCGCCAGCAGGCCCTTGGCTTCCGACGAGGACATTCAGTACTTC
.	15	TRBJ1-2	.	TRBV7-2	CASSLDAGIRYGYTF	TGTGCCAGCAGCTTAGACGCAGGAATTCGATATGGCTACACCTTC